This is a list of T cell receptor beta chains from one sample in a study of cytomegalovirus exposure and HLA in healthy donors. Here immunoSEQ multiplex PCR was the method, and the copy in TCRdb shows in-frame clones only, minus some. The sample lists around 150,000 clones; around 74% were seen once. Material for sequencing was PBMCs. These receptors were taken from a man aged 18 to 35 in good health and CMV-seronegative. Each CDR3 is given with its conserved first and last residue. D genes are given only for firm matches. Size is stated for part of the rows, as once, few or many counts, or as a class when the clone is expanded.

J | size | V | D | DNA | CDR3
TRBJ2-7 | few | TRBV7-9 | NA | TGTGCCAGCAGCTTCGGAGCCCTACCCACCTACGAGCAGTACTTC | CASSFGALPTYEQYF
TRBJ2-1 | NA | TRBV19 | NA | TGTGCCAGTAGGAAGAGAGCGAGCCCCAGCTCCTACAATGAGCAGTTCTTC | CASRKRASPSSYNEQFF
TRBJ2-2 | NA | TRBV30 | NA | TGTGCCTGGCTTTCCGGGACACTGAACACCGGGGAGCTGTTTTTT | CAWLSGTLNTGELFF
TRBJ1-2 | NA | TRBV9 | NA | TGTGCCAGCAGCGTAAGGACAGACGGCAACTATGGCTACACCTTC | CASSVRTDGNYGYTF
TRBJ2-7 | once | TRBV27 | TRBD1 | TGTGCCAGCAGTTTATCGGGGGGGACAGGGAACTCCTACGAGCAGTACTTC | CASSLSGGTGNSYEQYF
TRBJ1-5 | NA | TRBV5-6 | NA | TGTGCCAGCAGCTTTTGGGGGGGGCAGCCCCAGCATTTT | CASSFWGGQPQHF
TRBJ2-7 | NA | TRBV27 | TRBD2 | TGTGCCAGCAGTCGAACTAGCGTCTACGAGCAGTACTTC | CASSRTSVYEQYF
TRBJ2-7 | NA | TRBV5-4 | TRBD1 | TGTGCCAGCGGGGACAGGGGCTACGAGCAGTACTTC | CASGDRGYEQYF
TRBJ2-2 | NA | TRBV7-2 | NA | TGTGCCAGCAGCCGGGGGGCGCTAAACACCGGGGAGCTGTTTTTT | CASSRGALNTGELFF
TRBJ2-3 | NA | TRBV27 | TRBD1 | TGTGCCAGCAGTTTGGACAGGGTTCCGGATACGCAGTATTTT | CASSLDRVPDTQYF
TRBJ1-5 | NA | TRBV7-9 | NA | TGTGCCAGCACCTCGGCTCCAGGACTTCATCAGCCCCAGCATTTT | CASTSAPGLHQPQHF
TRBJ1-2 | NA | TRBV21-1 | NA | TGTGCCAGCAGCAAGCAAGCAAACGGGGACTATGGCTACACCTTC | CASSKQANGDYGYTF
TRBJ2-1 | NA | TRBV4-1 | TRBD1 | TGCGCCAGCAGCCAAGATCGAGGGGACAGCCGATACAATGAGCAGTTCTTC | CASSQDRGDSRYNEQFF
TRBJ2-2 | NA | TRBV19 | NA | TGTGCCAGTAGTCGCCGGGACACAATGAGCACCGGGGAGCTGTTTTTT | CASSRRDTMSTGELFF
TRBJ2-5 | NA | TRBV10-3 | NA | TGTGCCATTTCAATAGCGAGTGGAGAGACCCAGTACTTC | CAISIASGETQYF
TRBJ1-1 | NA | TRBV5-6 | TRBD1 | TGTGCCAGCAGCTTACAGGGGGGGGAGTGGGACACTGAAGCTTTCTTT | CASSLQGGEWDTEAFF
TRBJ1-3 | NA | TRBV7-9 | NA | TGTGCCATCCCGACGGGGTCAGGAAACACCATATATTTT | CAIPTGSGNTIYF
TRBJ2-7 | NA | TRBV5-6 | TRBD2 | TGTGCCAGCAGCTTTGGAGGCGGGGGGTCCTACGAGCAGTACTTC | CASSFGGGGSYEQYF
TRBJ2-2 | NA | TRBV9 | NA | TGTGCCAGCAGCCCCGGGGGCGGGGAGCTGTTTTTT | CASSPGGGELFF
TRBJ1-5 | NA | TRBV7-2 | NA | TGTGCCAGCAGCTTGGGGCAGAGGAGCAATCAGCCCCAGCATTTT | CASSLGQRSNQPQHF
TRBJ1-2 | NA | TRBV6-1 | NA | TGTGCCAGCAGTGAGCCAGGCATGCTTCATGGCTACACCTTC | CASSEPGMLHGYTF
TRBJ2-3 | NA | TRBV10-3 | TRBD2 | TGTGCCATCAGTCAGCTAGCGGGAACCACAGATACGCAGTATTTT | CAISQLAGTTDTQYF
TRBJ2-5 | NA | TRBV10-3 | NA | TGTGCCATCAGCCCAGGACAGTCCCAAGAGACCCAGTACTTC | CAISPGQSQETQYF
TRBJ2-3 | NA | TRBV30 | NA | TGTGCCTCGGCCGGGACAACTTACACAGATACGCAGTATTTT | CASAGTTYTDTQYF
TRBJ2-2 | NA | TRBV27 | TRBD1 | TGTGCCAGCAGACCCGACAGGGGGAAATGGACCGGGGAGCTGTTTTTT | CASRPDRGKWTGELFF
TRBJ2-7 | NA | TRBV19 | TRBD2 | TGTGCCAGTAGTCCAGGACTAGCGGGGTTCTACGAGCAGTACTTC | CASSPGLAGFYEQYF
TRBJ2-7 | NA | TRBV28 | TRBD1 | TGTGCCAGCAGTTTAGGAGGGACAGGGGGCAGCGAGCAGTACTTC | CASSLGGTGGSEQYF
TRBJ2-7 | NA | TRBV9 | NA | TGTGCCAGCAGCGGCGGGCGAAACTACGAGCAGTACTTC | CASSGGRNYEQYF
TRBJ2-6 | few | TRBV30 | NA | TGTGCCTGGAGTGTTAAACAGGGAGCTGGGGCCAACGTCCTGACTTTC | CAWSVKQGAGANVLTF
TRBJ2-5 | NA | TRBV27 | NA | TGTGCCAGCAGTTTACGGGCTAGCAAAGAGACCCAGTACTTC | CASSLRASKETQYF
TRBJ1-1 | NA | TRBV20-1 | NA | TGCAGTGACCCAGGGGACACTGAAGCTTTCTTT | CSDPGDTEAFF
TRBJ2-1 | NA | TRBV7-9 | NA | TGTGCCGGAGCCTTGACGGAGAAGGATGAGCAGTTCTTC | CAGALTEKDEQFF
TRBJ2-6 | few | TRBV4-1 | NA | TGCGCCAGCAGCCAAGATCTGGCTTCTGGGGCCAACGTCCTGACTTTC | CASSQDLASGANVLTF
TRBJ1-1 | once | TRBV28 | NA | TGTGCCAGCAGTCTGACGACGGTCCTGAGGCCTGAAGCTTTCTTT | CASSLTTVLRPEAFF
TRBJ1-1 | NA | TRBV9 | TRBD1 | TGTGCCAGCAGCTGGGGGGACAGAGGGATGAACACTGAAGCTTTCTTT | CASSWGDRGMNTEAFF
TRBJ1-5 | few | TRBV28 | TRBD1 | TGTGCCAGCACCCTAGGGGACAGGGGGCTTCAGCCCCAGCATTTT | CASTLGDRGLQPQHF
TRBJ2-1 | NA | TRBV6-4 | NA | TGTGCCAGCAGTCTAAAGGAGGGTGAGCAGTTCTTC | CASSLKEGEQFF
TRBJ1-5 | NA | TRBV7-2 | NA | TGTGCCAGCAGCTTAGAAAGATGGGACACCTCGTCCAATCAGCCCCAGCATTTT | CASSLERWDTSSNQPQHF
TRBJ2-1 | NA | TRBV27 | NA | TGTGCCAGCAGTGTCGGACAGACCTCCTACAATGAGCAGTTCTTC | CASSVGQTSYNEQFF
TRBJ2-7 | NA | TRBV28 | TRBD2 | TGTGCCAGCAGTCCCTTATTCGGACTAGCGCAAACCTACGAGCAGTACTTC | CASSPLFGLAQTYEQYF
TRBJ1-6 | NA | TRBV28 | NA | TGTGCCAGCAGTTACACAGGGCGCAATTCACCCCTCCACTTT | CASSYTGRNSPLHF
TRBJ1-1 | NA | TRBV7-9 | NA | TGTGCCAGCAGCCTCCATCTGGCCGAAGCTTTCTTT | CASSLHLAEAFF
TRBJ2-1 | NA | TRBV29-1 | TRBD2 | TGCAGCGTTCTGCCTAGCGGACCCTACAATGAGCAGTTCTTC | CSVLPSGPYNEQFF
TRBJ2-3 | NA | TRBV7-2 | TRBD1 | TGTGCCAGCAGCTTAGAGTTCAGGGGGCGGGGGCAGTATTTT | CASSLEFRGRGQYF
TRBJ1-1 | NA | TRBV5-1 | TRBD1 | TGCGCCAGCAGCTTGCAGGGGGCGGATACTGAAGCTTTCTTT | CASSLQGADTEAFF
TRBJ1-1 | few | TRBV6-5 | NA | TGTGCCAGCAGTTACAGGGGGAACACTGAAGCTTTCTTT | CASSYRGNTEAFF
TRBJ1-1 | few | TRBV4-3 | NA | TGCGCCAGCAGCCAAGATTATCAGGCAGAAGCTTTCTTT | CASSQDYQAEAFF
TRBJ2-1 | NA | TRBV4-1 | NA | TGCGCCAGCAGCCAAGATCGAAACGCGGGCCTGAGCTCCTACAATGAGCAGTTCTTC | CASSQDRNAGLSSYNEQFF
TRBJ2-2 | NA | TRBV28 | TRBD2 | TGTGCCACCTGTATAGCGGGGGTGAACACCGGGGAGCTGTTTTTT | CATCIAGVNTGELFF
TRBJ2-1 | NA | TRBV28 | NA | TGTGCCACCTCTGGCAATACTGAGCAGTTCTTC | CATSGNTEQFF
TRBJ2-3 | few | TRBV7-9 | NA | TGTGCCAGCAGCTTGACAGGGGAGGGAGATACGCAGTATTTT | CASSLTGEGDTQYF